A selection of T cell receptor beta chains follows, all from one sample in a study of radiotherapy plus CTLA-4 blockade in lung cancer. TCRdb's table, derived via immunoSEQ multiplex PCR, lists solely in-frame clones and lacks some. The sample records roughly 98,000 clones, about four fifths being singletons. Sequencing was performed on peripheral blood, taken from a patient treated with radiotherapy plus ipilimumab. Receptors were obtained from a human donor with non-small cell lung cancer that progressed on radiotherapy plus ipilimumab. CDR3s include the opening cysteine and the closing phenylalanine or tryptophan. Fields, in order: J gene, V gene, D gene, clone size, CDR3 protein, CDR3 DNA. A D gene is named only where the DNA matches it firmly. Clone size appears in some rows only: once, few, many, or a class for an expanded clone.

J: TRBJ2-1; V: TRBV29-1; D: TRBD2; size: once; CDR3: CSVPSGRRYNEQFF; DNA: TGCAGCGTTCCCAGCGGGAGGCGGTACAATGAGCAGTTCTTC
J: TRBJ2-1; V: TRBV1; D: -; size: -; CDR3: CTSRALFF; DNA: TGCACCAGCAGGGCGTTGTTCTTC
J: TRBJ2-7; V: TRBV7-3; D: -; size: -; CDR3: CASSIFRDSPYEQYF; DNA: TGTGCCAGCAGCATTTTCCGGGACTCACCCTACGAGCAGTACTTC
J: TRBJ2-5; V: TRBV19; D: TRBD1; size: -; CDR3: CASSPGQGMETQYF; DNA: TGTGCCAGTAGTCCAGGACAGGGAATGGAGACCCAGTACTTC
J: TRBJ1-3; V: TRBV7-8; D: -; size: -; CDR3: CASSLGRSSGNTIYF; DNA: TGTGCCAGCAGCTTAGGAAGGAGCTCTGGAAACACCATATATTTT
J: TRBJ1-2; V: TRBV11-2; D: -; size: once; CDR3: CASSFPWKRGANYGYTF; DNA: TGTGCCAGCAGCTTTCCCTGGAAGCGGGGAGCTAACTATGGCTACACCTTC
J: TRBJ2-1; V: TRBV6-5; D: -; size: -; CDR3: CASSYGQNSYNEQFF; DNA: TGTGCCAGCAGTTATGGCCAGAACTCCTACAATGAGCAGTTCTTC
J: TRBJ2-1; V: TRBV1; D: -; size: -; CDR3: CTSSQGILAGVHNEQFF; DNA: TGCACCAGCAGCCAAGGGATCCTAGCGGGGGTCCACAATGAGCAGTTCTTC
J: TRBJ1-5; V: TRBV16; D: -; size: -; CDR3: CASSQSYQPGQWPQHF; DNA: TGTGCCAGCAGCCAATCGTACCAGCCAGGGCAATGGCCCCAGCATTTT
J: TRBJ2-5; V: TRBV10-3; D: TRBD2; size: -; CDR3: CAISGRDYPKETQYF; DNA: TGTGCCATCAGTGGCCGGGACTATCCAAAAGAGACCCAGTACTTC
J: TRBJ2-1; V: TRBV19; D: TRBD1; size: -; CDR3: CASRGQGGYNEQFF; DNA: TGTGCCAGTAGGGGACAGGGGGGCTACAATGAGCAGTTCTTC
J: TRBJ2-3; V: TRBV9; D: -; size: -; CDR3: CASSVGGLSTDTQYF; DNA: TGTGCCAGCAGCGTAGGGGGACTCAGCACAGATACGCAGTATTTT
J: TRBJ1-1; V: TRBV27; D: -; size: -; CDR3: CASIRNTEAFF; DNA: TGTGCCAGCATCCGGAACACTGAAGCTTTCTTT
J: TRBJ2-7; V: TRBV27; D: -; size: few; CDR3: CASSFSRGSGQPYEQYF; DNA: TGTGCCAGCAGTTTTTCAAGGGGGAGCGGGCAACCCTACGAGCAGTACTTC
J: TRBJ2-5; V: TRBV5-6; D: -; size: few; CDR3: CASSLSLETQYF; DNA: TGTGCCAGCAGCCTTAGTCTGGAGACCCAGTACTTC
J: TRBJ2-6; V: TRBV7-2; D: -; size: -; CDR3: CASSSGQSSGANVLTF; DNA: TGTGCCAGCAGCTCCGGACAGTCCTCTGGGGCCAACGTCCTGACTTTC
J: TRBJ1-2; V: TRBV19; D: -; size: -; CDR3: CASRSWGQVYGYTF; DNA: TGTGCCAGTAGATCCTGGGGACAAGTCTATGGCTACACCTTC
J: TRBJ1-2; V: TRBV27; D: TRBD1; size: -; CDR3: CASATGPNYGYTF; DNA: TGTGCCAGCGCGACAGGGCCCAACTATGGCTACACCTTC
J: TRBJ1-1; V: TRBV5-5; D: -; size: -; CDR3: CASSLYTGKETEAFF; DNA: TGTGCCAGCAGCTTGTACACAGGGAAGGAGACTGAAGCTTTCTTT
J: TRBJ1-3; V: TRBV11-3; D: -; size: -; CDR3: CASSLGLGIRNTIYF; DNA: TGTGCCAGCAGCTTAGGCCTGGGAATCCGGAACACCATATATTTT